The 17 T cell receptor beta chains given below trace back to one sample, sequenced in a study of blood T cell repertoires in COVID-19. Using immunoSEQ multiplex PCR, the repertoire was profiled, and TCRdb retains in-frame clones only, with some absent. The table lists some 100,000 clones, 75% to 85% of them singletons, with approximately 7.9% in the top ten. Sequenced input: peripheral blood. These receptors all stem from an elderly woman with active or convalescent COVID-19.

J is TRBJ2-1 and V is TRBV19, with 7 bases fitting TRBD2. V lost 7 bases to trimming and J lost 3 bases; unmatched junction nucleotides: 9. This CDR3 spans 15 amino acids. Germline V gene lookup returns CDR1 LNHDA and CDR2 SQIVND (reference sequence). The DNA for the CDR3 is TGTGCCAGTATCCCGTTAAGCGGGGACTACAATGAGCAGTTCTTC. Translating it yields CASIPLSGDYNEQFF.

This clone was recorded once. The V call is TRBV10-3, the J call TRBJ1-1; possibly TRBD1 for D (5 bases). The CDR3 contains 14 residues. The V end was cut by 9 bases, the J end by 2 bases, with 16 bases between. Germline loops: CDR1 ENHRY, CDR2 SYGVKD. In DNA form, the CDR3 reads TGTGCCATTTCGTTGGACACGCGAAACACTGAAGCTTTCTTT. Residues: CAISLDTRNTEAFF.

The CDR3 DNA is TGTGCCAGCAGCTCGGTCATGAATCAGCCCCAGCATTTT. Amino acids: CASSSVMNQPQHF. The chain uses TRBV7-2 and TRBJ1-5; no clear D. CDR1 is SGHTA, CDR2 FQGNSA, per germline. V shed 4 bases and J shed 4 bases, with 8 bases lying between them. This CDR3 comprises 13 residues.

The V gene is TRBV19, the J gene TRBJ2-5; 11 positions agree with TRBD2. This CDR3 is built from 16 residues. V lost 5 bases and J lost 2; bases outside the gene matches: 7. Germline assignment: CDR1 LNHDA and CDR2 SQIVND (reference sequence). CDR3 sequence (DNA): TGTGCCAGTAGTGGACCTCTAGCGGGGGGACAAGAGACCCAGTACTTC. Translating it yields CASSGPLAGGQETQYF. Supplemented by reference TRBV19 and TRBJ2-5, the full variable domain reads DGGITQSPKYLFRKEGQNVTLSCEQNLNHDAMYWYRQDPGQGLRLIYYSQIVNDFQKGDIAEGYSVSREKKESFPLTVTSAQKNPTAFYLCASSGPLAGGQETQYFGPGTRLLVL.

The chain is built from TRBV10-3 and TRBJ2-1, with 14 nucleotides matching TRBD2. Germline CDR1 reads ENHRY; CDR2 reads SYGVKD. The CDR3 runs 16 residues. V lost 3 bases to trimming and J lost 7 bases; unmatched junction nucleotides: 5. The CDR3 DNA sequence: TGTGCCATCAGTGATCTGACTAGCGGGAGGGGGAATGAGCAGTTCTTC. It codes for CAISDLTSGRGNEQFF.

The V and J genes are TRBV18 and TRBJ1-3; D might be TRBD1 (5 bases). There are 15 residues in the CDR3. The V gene's germline CDR1 is KGHSH and CDR2 LQKENI. V was pared by 0 bases and J by 2 bases, with 8 bases between. In DNA form, the CDR3 reads TGTGCCAGCTCACCACCTGGGGGGACTGGAAACACCATATATTTT. This encodes CASSPPGGTGNTIYF.

The chain recombines TRBV13 with TRBJ2-1; TRBD2 matches at 15 bases. The CDR3 contains 15 residues. CDR1 and CDR2 (germline): PRHDT, FYEKMQ (reference sequence). The CDR3 nucleotides are TGTGGGTGGACTAGCGGGAGGGCCCGGGACAATGAGCAGTTCTTC. It codes for CGWTSGRARDNEQFF.

The chain joins TRBV11-3 to TRBJ2-2, with 8 bases that match TRBD1. Germline CDR1 and CDR2: SGHNT and YENEEA. There are 14 residues in the CDR3. Trimming removed 3 bases from V and 4 bases from J; junction bases left unmatched: 1. The CDR3 spells CASSFTGGTGELFF. The CDR3 coding sequence is TGTGCCAGCAGCTTTACAGGGGGCACCGGGGAGCTGTTTTTT.

The V call is TRBV5-8, the J call TRBJ1-6; no reliable D call. Trimming took 3 bases from V and 0 from J, leaving 13 bases between them. The germline gives CDR1 SGHTS, CDR2 YDEGEE. The CDR3 covers 17 residues. CDR3 in amino acids: CASSSIRETSYNSPLHF. In DNA, the CDR3 is TGTGCCAGCAGCTCAATCCGGGAGACCTCCTATAATTCACCCCTCCACTTT.

This sequence joins TRBV11-1 and TRBJ2-3; D is possibly TRBD1 (5 bases). The CDR3 covers 11 residues. CDR1 and CDR2 (germline): SGHAT, FQDESV (reference sequence). The V gene lost 5 bases and the J gene lost 6 bases, with 6 bases spanning the gap. The CDR3 is CASSKGDTQYF. The CDR3, as DNA: TGTGCCAGCAGCAAGGGGGATACGCAGTATTTT.

The J gene is TRBJ2-7, the V gene TRBV5-1; D remains unclear. Germline CDR1 reads SGHRS; CDR2 reads YFSETQ. The CDR3 consists of 12 residues. Deletions cut 5 bases from V and 5 bases from J, with 11 bases between. The CDR3 region is CASRLEVNEQYF. For the CDR3, the DNA is TGCGCCAGCAGACTTGAGGTAAACGAGCAGTACTTC.

The chain recombines TRBV27 with TRBJ2-3, with TRBD1 identical over 7 bases. CDR1 and CDR2 from the germline V gene are MNHEY and SMNVEV (reference sequence). The V gene end was trimmed by 6 bases and the J gene end by 5 bases; junction bases not matched to a gene: 8. The CDR3 spans 14 residues. This chain's CDR3 is CASRLYRGEDTQYF. The DNA of the CDR3 is TGTGCCAGCAGACTATACAGGGGAGAAGATACGCAGTATTTT.

Of note for this clone: One end of the junction does not line up with germline, which may come from a read error. The chain recombines TRBV2 with TRBJ2-6, with 8 positions matching TRBD1. The CDR3 is 16 residues long. In germline, CDR1 is SNHLY, CDR2 FYNNEI. The CDR3 protein is CASREGQGTGANVLTF. CDR3 nucleotides: TGTGCCAGCAGGGAAGGACAGGGTACTGGGGCCAACGTCCTGACTTTC.

This chain uses TRBV2 with TRBJ2-1; perhaps TRBD1 as D (6 bases). The germline CDR1 and CDR2 sequences are SNHLY and FYNNEI. V was clipped by 8 bases and J by 2 bases, with 13 bases between them. The CDR3 sequence is 14 residues long. Here the CDR3 DNA reads TGTGCCAGCTCCGGGACACAGACCTACAATGAGCAGTTCTTC. Amino acid sequence: CASSGTQTYNEQFF. Variable domain in full (rest from reference TRBV2 and TRBJ2-1): EPEVTQTPSHQVTQMGQEVILRCVPISNHLYFYWYRQILGQKVEFLVSFYNNEISEKSEIFDDQFSVERPDGSNFTLKIRSTKLEDSAMYFCASSGTQTYNEQFFGPGTRLTVL.

This CDR3 is CASTFRTSGGNEQFF. In nucleotides, the CDR3 is TGCGCCAGCACCTTCCGGACTAGCGGGGGGAATGAGCAGTTCTTC. The chain joins TRBV5-1 to TRBJ2-1; TRBD2 aligns across 14 bases. The CDR3 consists of 15 residues. Trimming at V came to 6 bases and at J to 7 bases, leaving 6 bases not matched to a gene. Germline-derived CDR1 and CDR2 are SGHRS and YFSETQ.

The gene calls are TRBV28 and TRBJ1-2; 12 bases map to TRBD1. The CDR3 consists of 15 residues. The germline CDR1 and CDR2 sequences are MDHEN and SYDVKM. J was trimmed by 8 bases and V by 6 bases; bases with no gene match: 10. The CDR3 DNA reads TGTGCCAGCAGGTCCCCGGGACAGGGGGCGTGGGGCTACACCTTC. Encoded protein: CASRSPGQGAWGYTF.

This rearrangement joins TRBV11-1 to TRBJ2-2; 14 bases are a match to TRBD2. CDR3 length: 14 amino acids. Germline lookup yields CDR1 SGHAT and CDR2 FQDESV (reference sequence). Germline trimming cut 7 bases from V and 6 bases from J; bases unmatched to any gene: 1. The CDR3 nucleotides read TGTGCCAGCAAGGGACTAGCGGGAGCCGGGGAGCTGTTTTTT. This sequence encodes CASKGLAGAGELFF.